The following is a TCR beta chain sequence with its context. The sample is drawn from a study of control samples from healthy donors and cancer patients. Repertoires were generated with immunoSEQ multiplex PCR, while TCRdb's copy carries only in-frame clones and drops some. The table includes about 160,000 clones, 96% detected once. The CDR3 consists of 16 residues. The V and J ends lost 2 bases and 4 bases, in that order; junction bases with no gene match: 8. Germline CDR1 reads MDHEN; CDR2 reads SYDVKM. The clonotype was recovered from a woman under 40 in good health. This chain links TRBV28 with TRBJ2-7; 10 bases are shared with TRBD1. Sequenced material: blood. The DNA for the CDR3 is TGTGCCAGCAGTTTAGTTTTCGGGGGACAGGGGTACGAGCAGTACTTC. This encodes CASSLVFGGQGYEQYF.